The entry that follows covers one T cell receptor beta chain sequence. The sample originates from a study of blood T cell repertoires in COVID-19. Background on the study: The United States, Italy and Spain provided the acute and convalescent COVID-19 samples. The cDNA or gDNA used as material had been derived from T cells, B-cell-depleted T cells, or PBMCs.

Data came from immunoSEQ multiplex PCR; TCRdb stores just in-frame clones and leaves some out. The sample records 350,000 to 450,000 clones, just under 90% being singletons. Recruitment covered some 25 US areas and drew participants whose ages spanned roughly 18 to 89 years. Cohort allocation depended upon clinical history that participants reported. The CDR3 extends over 16 amino acids. The V gene's germline CDR1 is SGDLS and CDR2 YYNGEE. V lost 2 bases and J 0 bases, leaving 15 bases between the germline ends. Material for sequencing was PBMCs or T cells enriched from blood (not recorded which). This sequence was found in a woman in her thirties who had recovered from COVID-19. This chain links TRBV9 with TRBJ2-7; D may be TRBD2 (5 bases). The chain's CDR3 is CASSVDPTGSSYEQYF. The DNA of the CDR3 is TGTGCCAGCAGCGTGGATCCGACGGGGAGCTCCTACGAGCAGTACTTC.